The rows below give T cell receptor beta chains drawn from one sample of a study of CD8+CD57+ T cells in acquired aplastic anemia. One entry per CDR3 protein, called by TCRdb with MiXCR from the reads. The sample consists of 150,000 to 200,000 distinct CDR3 sequences, just under 45% of them appearing once. The sequencing input was sorted CD4+, CD8+, or CD8+CD57+ T cells (not recorded which) from PBMCs. The origin of the receptors is a human donor in good health. Both conserved end residues are part of each CDR3. A D gene is named only where the DNA matches it firmly. Some rows have no size entry. The others give once, few or many, or a class for an expanded clone.

j_call clone_size d_call v_call cdr3_aa cdr3_nt
TRBJ2-7 . . TRBV2 CASSFERESYEQYF TGTGCCAGCAGTTTCGAAAGGGAAAGCTACGAGCAGTACTTC
TRBJ1-6 . TRBD1 TRBV7-6 CASSLRGQGNSPLHF TGTGCCAGCAGCTTACGGGGACAGGGGAATTCACCCCTCCACTTT
TRBJ1-6 . . TRBV4-1 CASSRYAADNSPLHF TGCGCCAGCAGCCGGTATGCCGCCGATAATTCACCCCTCCACTTT
TRBJ1-1 many . TRBV20-1 CSARDPLGNTEAFF TGCAGTGCTAGAGATCCCTTGGGGAACACTGAAGCTTTCTTT
TRBJ2-1 few . TRBV5-4 CASSLYAHSKELDEQFF TGTGCCAGCAGCTTGTATGCTCACAGCAAAGAGTTGGATGAGCAGTTCTTC
TRBJ2-7 many TRBD2 TRBV12-3/TRBV12-4 CASSPSGGNRQYF TGTGCCAGCAGCCCGTCGGGGGGTAATCGGCAGTACTTC
TRBJ2-6 . . TRBV3-1 CASSQARGTSGANVLTF TGTGCCAGCAGCCAAGCAAGGGGTACCTCTGGGGCCAACGTCCTGACTTTC
TRBJ2-5 . . TRBV15 CAISREGRETQYF TGTGCCATCAGCAGAGAGGGTCGGGAGACCCAGTACTTC
TRBJ2-6 many . TRBV29-1 CSVDNPGLNSGANVLTF TGCAGCGTTGATAACCCCGGATTGAACTCTGGGGCCAACGTCCTGACTTTC
TRBJ2-7 . TRBD1 TRBV7-2 CASSLMTGPYEQYF TGTGCCAGCAGTCTCATGACAGGGCCCTACGAGCAGTACTTC